This T cell receptor (beta chain) was obtained from a study of identifying expanded T cells in peripheral blood. Study-level results: Across healthy donors, higher total template counts meant significantly greater approximately 2-week count variance. Differentially abundant clones: roughly 1.2 between replicates, 15 to 17 at roughly 2 weeks, roughly 18 at four.

Sequencing used immunoSEQ multiplex PCR; TCRdb keeps in-frame clones, though not all of them. The sample holds about 110,000 clones; around 89% are singletons and the top ten take approximately 8%. Germline values: CDR1 LGHNA, CDR2 YSLEER. This CDR3 region has 15 residues. With 1 base clipped from V and 2 bases from J, the junction kept 5 bases outside the gene matches. In regard to this clone: What it binds is unknown.

No infections or other immune events were documented during collection. The J gene is TRBJ2-7, the V gene TRBV4-3; 7 positions agree with TRBD1. The sequenced material came from blood. The clonotype was recovered from a person aged 18 to 75 in good health. For the CDR3, the DNA is TGCGCCAGCAGCCAAGGACAGGGTCGGACCTACGAGCAGTACTTC. It specifies CASSQGQGRTYEQYF.